The 15 T cell receptor beta chains below come from one sample, sequenced in a study of shared clonotypes between healthy human individuals. Clones were sequenced by immunoSEQ multiplex PCR, and TCRdb holds only the in-frame ones, with some missing. The sample shows about 600,000 clones, more than 95% of them seen only once. Terminally differentiated effector memory CD45RA+ cells were excluded from the naive CD8 cells, which were CD45RO-negative and positively selected for CCR7. What was sequenced was naive CD8+ T cells sorted from blood. All receptors come from a man younger than 45 in good health.

The gene calls are TRBV6-5 and TRBJ2-1; D ambiguous. Germline V gene lookup returns CDR1 MNHEY and CDR2 SVGAGI. V was cut by 3 bases and J by 10 bases, with 13 bases left in between. The CDR3 extends over 13 amino acids. CDR3 coding DNA: TGTGCCAGCAGTTATGCCGTGACCAGGGAGCAGTTCTTC. Translated, it gives CASSYAVTREQFF.

This chain connects TRBV9 to TRBJ2-7; D unclear. CDR1 and CDR2 (germline): SGDLS, YYNGEE. Trimming took 4 bases from V and 2 from J, leaving 13 bases between them. CDR3 length: 14 residues. CDR3 in amino acids: CASSPPSLPYEQYF. CDR3 coding DNA: TGTGCCAGCAGCCCTCCCAGCCTTCCCTACGAGCAGTACTTC. Looking up the rest from reference TRBV9 and TRBJ2-7 gives the full variable domain: DSGVTQTPKHLITATGQRVTLRCSPRSGDLSVYWYQQSLDQGLQFLIQYYNGEERAKGNILERFSAQQFPDLHSELNLSSLELGDSALYFCASSPPSLPYEQYFGPGTRLTVT.

CDR3 DNA: TGTGCCACCAGCGAACACGGAGTGGAAGAGACCCAGTACTTC. Its translation is CATSEHGVEETQYF. The chain has TRBV15 and TRBJ2-5; D gene unclear. The CDR3 has 14 amino acids. V gave up 5 bases and J gave up 3 bases, with 13 bases separating them. Germline loops: CDR1 LNHNV, CDR2 YYDKDF (reference sequence).

The chain has TRBV27 and TRBJ2-7, with 8 bases that match TRBD2. J was trimmed by 5 bases and V by 0 bases; bases with no gene match: 3. CDR1 is MNHEY, CDR2 SMNVEV, per germline (reference sequence). This CDR3 has 14 residues. The DNA for the CDR3 is TGTGCCAGCAGTTTATCGTTTAGCGGGAACGAGCAGTACTTC. It is translated as CASSLSFSGNEQYF.

The rearrangement joins TRBV28 to TRBJ2-7; TRBD2 matches 7 bases. J lost 2 bases, V lost 8 bases, and 12 bases had no gene match. From germline, CDR1 is MDHEN and CDR2 SYDVKM. This CDR3 has 15 amino acids. CDR3 bases: TGTGCCAGCCTGACTACTCAGCGGGGACCCTACGAGCAGTACTTC. Encoded protein: CASLTTQRGPYEQYF. The full variable domain, completed using reference TRBV28 and TRBJ2-7, is DVKVTQSSRYLVKRTGEKVFLECVQDMDHENMFWYRQDPGLGLRLIYFSYDVKMKEKGDIPEGYSVSREKKERFSLILESASTNQTSMYLCASLTTQRGPYEQYFGPGTRLTVT.

The chain employs TRBV7-8 and TRBJ2-3; a weak D match, TRBD1 (5 bases). The ends were cut back, 10 bases at V and 4 bases at J, with 18 bases in the middle. Germline V gene lookup returns CDR1 SGHVS and CDR2 FQNEAQ. The CDR3 has 14 amino acids. The CDR3 bases are TGTGCCACCCACCCCCAGGGTTCCCCAGATACGCAGTATTTT. Its protein product is CATHPQGSPDTQYF.

The chain uses TRBV28 and TRBJ1-1, with D maybe TRBD1 (6 bases). Germline CDR1 reads MDHEN; CDR2 reads SYDVKM. CDR3 length: 16 amino acids. The germline V and J ends were trimmed by 2 bases and 2 bases, with 15 bases remaining between them. The CDR3 loop reads CASSLLGGGGNTEAFF. Written as DNA, the CDR3 is TGTGCCAGCAGTTTACTGGGTGGGGGCGGAAACACTGAAGCTTTCTTT.

The chain uses TRBV5-5 and TRBJ2-1; D unresolved. V was clipped by 2 bases and J by 6 bases, with 15 bases between them. CDR1 is SGHKS and CDR2 is YYEKEE in the germline V gene (reference sequence). CDR3 length: 15 residues. The CDR3 DNA follows: TGTGCCAGCAGCTTCACGCAGGATAGGAGCAATGAGCAGTTCTTC. The encoded protein is CASSFTQDRSNEQFF.

The chain uses TRBV29-1 and TRBJ2-3; the D gene is possibly TRBD1 (6 bases). The CDR3 covers 11 residues. Between the trimmed V and J ends, which lost 7 bases and 13 bases, there was a span of 18 bases. Germline CDR1 SQVTM, CDR2 ANQGSEA. The CDR3 loop reads CSAWTETLEYF. CDR3 nucleotides: TGCAGCGCATGGACAGAAACGCTAGAGTATTTT.

The chain links TRBV2 to TRBJ2-1; 7 nucleotides match TRBD2. This CDR3 spans 15 amino acids. V was pared by 4 bases and J by 7 bases, with 10 bases of the junction left unmatched. Germline lookup yields CDR1 SNHLY and CDR2 FYNNEI. The chain's CDR3 is CASSGGTSVGNEQFF. CDR3 in DNA: TGTGCCAGCAGTGGAGGCACTAGCGTTGGGAATGAGCAGTTCTTC.

This sequence joins TRBV28 and TRBJ1-1; no clear D gene. Trimming took 11 bases from V and 3 from J, leaving 16 bases between them. CDR1 is MDHEN and CDR2 is SYDVKM in the germline V gene. CDR3 size: 13 residues. Written as DNA, the CDR3 is TGTGCCGGCTCGGACGGTGGGGACACTGAAGCTTTCTTT. Its protein product is CAGSDGGDTEAFF.

The rearrangement uses TRBV7-9 and TRBJ2-7; 9 nucleotides agree with TRBD2. The germline CDR1 and CDR2 sequences are SEHNR and FQNEAQ (reference sequence). CDR3 size: 15 residues. The V and J ends lost 4 bases and 2 bases, in that order; junction bases with no gene match: 6. The chain's CDR3 is CASSSSGTPPYEQYF. For the CDR3, the DNA is TGTGCCAGCAGCTCTAGCGGGACCCCACCCTACGAGCAGTACTTC.

This chain links TRBV27 with TRBJ1-2; no firm D call. The V and J ends lost 5 bases and 10 bases respectively, with 23 bases between them. CDR3 length: 15 residues. CDR1 and CDR2 from the germline V gene are MNHEY and SMNVEV (reference sequence). Here the CDR3 DNA reads TGTGCCAGCAGTCCGACCTTGACATCGAAGCCTCCCTACACCTTC. The encoded protein is CASSPTLTSKPPYTF.

This chain joins TRBV27 and TRBJ1-1, with D maybe TRBD1 (5 bases). V was cut by 7 bases and J by 2 bases, with 8 bases left in between. This CDR3 has 12 residues. CDR1 is MNHEY and CDR2 is SMNVEV in the germline V gene (reference sequence). CDR3: CASMGLNTEAFF. Here the CDR3 DNA reads TGTGCCAGCATGGGGCTTAACACTGAAGCTTTCTTT.

This chain connects TRBV30 to TRBJ1-2, with D possibly TRBD1 on 5 matching bases. V shed 5 bases and J shed 4 bases, with 11 bases lying between them. This CDR3 region has 12 residues. CDR1 GTSNPN and CDR2 SVGIG come from the germline V gene (reference sequence). The CDR3: CAWGDRFYGYTF. In DNA form, the CDR3 reads TGTGCCTGGGGAGACAGATTCTATGGCTACACCTTC.